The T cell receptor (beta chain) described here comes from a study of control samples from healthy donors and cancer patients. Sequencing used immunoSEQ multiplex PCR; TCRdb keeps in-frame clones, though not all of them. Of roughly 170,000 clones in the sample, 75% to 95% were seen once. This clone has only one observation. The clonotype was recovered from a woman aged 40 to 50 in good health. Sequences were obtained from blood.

In nucleotides, the CDR3 is TGTGCCATCAGGGGTGGCCTGAACACTGAAGCTTTCTTT. Encoded protein: CAIRGGLNTEAFF. The chain has TRBV10-3 and TRBJ1-1; no clear D gene. The length of the CDR3 is 13 residues. V was clipped by 6 bases and J by 0 bases, with 8 bases between them. Germline CDR1 ENHRY, CDR2 SYGVKD.